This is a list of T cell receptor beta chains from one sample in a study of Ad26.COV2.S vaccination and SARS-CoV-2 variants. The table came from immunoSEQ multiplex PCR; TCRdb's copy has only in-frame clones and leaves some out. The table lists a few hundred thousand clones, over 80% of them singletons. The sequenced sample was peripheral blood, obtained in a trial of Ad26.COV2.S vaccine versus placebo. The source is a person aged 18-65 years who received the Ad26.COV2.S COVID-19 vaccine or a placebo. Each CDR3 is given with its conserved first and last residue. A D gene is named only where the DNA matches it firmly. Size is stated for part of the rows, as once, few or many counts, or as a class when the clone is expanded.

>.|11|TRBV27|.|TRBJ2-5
CASSLGETQYF
TGTGCCAGCAGTTTAGGAGAGACCCAGTACTTC
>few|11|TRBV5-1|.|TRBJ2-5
CASSSKETQYF
TGCGCCAGCAGCTCGAAAGAGACCCAGTACTTC
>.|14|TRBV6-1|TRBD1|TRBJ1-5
CASSVEGASQPQHF
TGTGCCAGCAGTGTTGAGGGGGCCAGTCAGCCCCAGCATTTT
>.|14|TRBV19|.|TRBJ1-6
CASSYGNRGSPLHF
TGTGCCAGTAGCTATGGCAATAGGGGATCACCCCTCCACTTT
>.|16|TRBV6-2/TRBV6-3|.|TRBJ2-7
CASSYSMADFPREQYF
TGTGCCAGCAGTTACTCGATGGCTGACTTCCCCCGGGAGCAGTACTTC
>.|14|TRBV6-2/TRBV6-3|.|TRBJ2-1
CASSWGIRVNEQFF
TGTGCCAGCAGTTGGGGGATTCGGGTAAATGAGCAGTTCTTC
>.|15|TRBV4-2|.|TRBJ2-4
CASSQVRDAKNIQYF
TGTGCCAGCAGCCAAGTGCGGGACGCCAAAAACATTCAGTACTTC
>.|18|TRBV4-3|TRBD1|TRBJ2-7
CASSQDPGTGPSSYEQYF
TGCGCCAGCAGCCAAGATCCAGGGACAGGCCCCTCCTCCTACGAGCAGTACTTC
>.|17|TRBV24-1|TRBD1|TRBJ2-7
CATSDSHGTGAFYEQYF
TGTGCCACCAGTGATTCCCACGGGACAGGGGCCTTCTACGAGCAGTACTTC
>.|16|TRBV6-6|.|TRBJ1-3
CASSYPFRAGGNTIYF
TGTGCCAGCAGTTACCCCTTTCGGGCAGGCGGAAACACCATATATTTT
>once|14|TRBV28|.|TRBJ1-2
CASSLGGVRYGYTF
TGTGCCAGCAGCCTGGGGGGGGTACGGTATGGCTACACCTTC
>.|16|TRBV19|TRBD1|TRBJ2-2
CASSPWTGDFTGELFF
TGTGCCAGTAGTCCCTGGACAGGAGATTTCACCGGGGAGCTGTTTTTT
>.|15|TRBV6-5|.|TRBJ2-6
CASSYQGAGANVLTF
TGTGCCAGCAGTTACCAAGGGGCTGGGGCCAACGTCCTGACTTTC
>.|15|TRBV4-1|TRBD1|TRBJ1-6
CASSLVGQGVSPLHF
TGCGCCAGCAGCCTTGTCGGACAGGGGGTTTCACCCCTCCACTTT
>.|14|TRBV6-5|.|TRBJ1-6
CARTPGARNSPLHF
TGTGCCAGGACCCCAGGGGCCCGTAATTCACCCCTCCACTTT
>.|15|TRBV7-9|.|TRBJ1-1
CASSLARLGNTEAFF
TGTGCCAGCAGCTTAGCGAGGTTGGGGAACACTGAAGCTTTCTTT
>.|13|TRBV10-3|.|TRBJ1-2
CAIGDILSGGYTF
TGTGCCATCGGGGACATCCTTAGCGGGGGCTACACCTTC
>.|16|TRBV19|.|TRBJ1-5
CASSIILTTINQPQHF
TGTGCCAGTAGTATTATATTGACGACGATCAATCAGCCCCAGCATTTT
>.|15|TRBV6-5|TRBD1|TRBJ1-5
CASRIRQGVNQPQHF
TGTGCCAGCAGGATTAGACAGGGGGTCAATCAGCCCCAGCATTTT
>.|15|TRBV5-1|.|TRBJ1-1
CASSAQGGVNTEAFF
TGCGCCAGCAGCGCCCAGGGTGGGGTGAACACTGAAGCTTTCTTT
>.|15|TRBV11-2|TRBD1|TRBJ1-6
CASRLGTDSNSPLHF
TGTGCCAGCAGGCTCGGGACAGACAGTAATTCACCCCTCCACTTT
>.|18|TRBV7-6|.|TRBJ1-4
CASSLALGAGLTNEKLFF
TGTGCCAGCAGCTTAGCGCTTGGGGCCGGTCTTACTAATGAAAAACTGTTTTTT
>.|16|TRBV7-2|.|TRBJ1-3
CASSLAGTYSGNTIYF
TGTGCCAGCAGCTTAGCCGGCACATACTCTGGAAACACCATATATTTT
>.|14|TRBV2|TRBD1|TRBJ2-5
CASIGQVEGETQYF
TGTGCCAGCATCGGACAGGTCGAGGGGGAGACCCAGTACTTC
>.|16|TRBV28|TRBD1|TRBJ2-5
CASSLFTGGPQETQYF
TGTGCCAGCAGTTTATTTACAGGGGGCCCCCAAGAGACCCAGTACTTC
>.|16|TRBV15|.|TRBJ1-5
CATSRTPNRSNQPQHF
TGTGCCACCAGCAGGACCCCTAATCGAAGCAATCAGCCCCAGCATTTT
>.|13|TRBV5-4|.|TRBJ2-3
CASSPQLSNTQYF
TGTGCCAGCAGCCCGCAACTCAGCAATACGCAGTATTTT
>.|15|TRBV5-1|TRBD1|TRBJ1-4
CASSLAGQGDEKLFF
TGCGCCAGCAGCTTGGCCGGACAGGGTGATGAAAAACTGTTTTTT
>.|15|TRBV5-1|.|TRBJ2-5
CASSLAPGTKETQYF
TGCGCCAGCAGCTTAGCCCCCGGGACAAAAGAGACCCAGTACTTC
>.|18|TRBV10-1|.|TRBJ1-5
CASSRRSGTLYSNQPQHF
TGCGCCAGCAGCCGAAGGTCCGGGACACTTTATAGCAATCAGCCCCAGCATTTT
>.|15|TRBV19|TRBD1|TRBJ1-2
CASSTPSTGLSGYTF
TGTGCCAGTAGTACCCCTTCGACAGGGTTAAGTGGCTACACCTTC
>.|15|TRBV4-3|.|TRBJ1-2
CASSQATGRKSGYTF
TGCGCCAGCAGCCAAGCTACAGGGCGAAAATCTGGCTACACCTTC
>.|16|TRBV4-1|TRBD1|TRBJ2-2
CASSQVRGGAVGELFF
TGCGCCAGCAGCCAAGTTAGAGGGGGCGCAGTCGGGGAGCTGTTTTTT
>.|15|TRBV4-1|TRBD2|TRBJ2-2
CASSYAGGQTGELFF
TGCGCCAGCAGCTACGCGGGGGGGCAGACCGGGGAGCTGTTTTTT
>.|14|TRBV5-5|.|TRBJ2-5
CASSLVGGGETQYF
TGTGCCAGCAGCCTCGTAGGGGGAGGGGAGACCCAGTACTTC
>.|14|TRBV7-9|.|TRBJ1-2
CASSEEQSNYGYTF
TGTGCCAGCAGCGAAGAGCAGAGTAACTATGGCTACACCTTC
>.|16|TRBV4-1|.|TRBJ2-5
CASSHRRVMSGETQYF
TGCGCCAGCAGCCATCGCAGGGTGATGTCCGGGGAGACCCAGTACTTC
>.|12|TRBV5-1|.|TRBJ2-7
CASSSGPYEQYF
TGCGCCAGCAGCTCCGGGCCCTACGAGCAGTACTTC
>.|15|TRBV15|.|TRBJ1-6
CATSGQGSYNSPLHF
TGTGCCACCAGCGGTCAAGGGTCCTATAATTCACCCCTCCACTTT
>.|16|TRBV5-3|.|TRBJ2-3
CARSLGGYLGTDTQYF
TGTGCCAGAAGCTTGGGGGGGTATCTGGGCACAGATACGCAGTATTTT
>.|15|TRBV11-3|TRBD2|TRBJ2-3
CASSLGGGPTDTQYF
TGTGCCAGCAGCTTAGGCGGGGGGCCCACAGATACGCAGTATTTT
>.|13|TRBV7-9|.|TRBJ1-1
CASSLQSNTEAFF
TGTGCCAGCAGCTTACAGAGCAACACTGAAGCTTTCTTT
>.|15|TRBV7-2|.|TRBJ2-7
CASSHRDGWGYEQYF
TGTGCCAGCAGCCACCGGGACGGGTGGGGTTACGAGCAGTACTTC
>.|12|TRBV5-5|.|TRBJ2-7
CASSWREYEQYF
TGTGCCAGCAGCTGGCGGGAATACGAGCAGTACTTC
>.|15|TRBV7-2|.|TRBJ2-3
CASNLYGASTDTQYF
TGTGCCAGCAACCTATACGGGGCTAGCACAGATACGCAGTATTTT